These T cell receptor beta chains were read from a single sample in a study of cytomegalovirus exposure and HLA in healthy donors. The table came from immunoSEQ multiplex PCR; TCRdb's copy has only in-frame clones and leaves some out. Of around 210,000 clones in the sample, 70% to 90% were seen once. The sample consisted of PBMCs. These TCRs come from a girl aged 2-10 years in good health and CMV-seronegative. The CDR3 runs from the conserved cysteine through the conserved F or W. Fields, in order: CDR3 protein, CDR3 DNA, V gene, clone size, D gene, J gene. D genes are given only for firm matches. The size entry is marked missing in some rows and otherwise reads once, few, many or a size class.

CSVDPGQGAGETQYF TGCAGCGTTGACCCGGGACAGGGGGCTGGGGAGACCCAGTACTTC TRBV29-1 . TRBD1 TRBJ2-5
CASSMSAGGNQPQHF TGTGCCAGTAGTATGTCGGCAGGTGGCAATCAGCCCCAGCATTTT TRBV19 . . TRBJ1-5
CASSGQGGLQPQHF TGTGCCAGCAGTGGACAGGGGGGGCTTCAGCCCCAGCATTTT TRBV2 . TRBD1 TRBJ1-5
CASSLQGAGQETQYF TGTGCCAGCAGCCTACAGGGGGCCGGCCAAGAGACCCAGTACTTC TRBV7-9 . TRBD1 TRBJ2-5
CASSLRGGGPYNEQFF TGCGCCAGCAGCTTGAGGGGCGGGGGGCCGTACAATGAGCAGTTCTTC TRBV5-1 few TRBD2 TRBJ2-1
CASQRGVNPEAFF TGTGCCAGCCAGAGAGGTGTTAACCCTGAAGCTTTCTTT TRBV5-4 once . TRBJ1-1
CSVVWDRDQPQHF TGCAGCGTTGTTTGGGACAGAGATCAGCCCCAGCATTTT TRBV29-1 . TRBD1 TRBJ1-5
CSVGTSGGDTQYF TGCAGCGTGGGGACTAGCGGGGGCGATACGCAGTATTTT TRBV29-1 . TRBD2 TRBJ2-3
CSVGLMMNTEAFF TGCAGCGTTGGGCTCATGATGAACACTGAAGCTTTCTTT TRBV29-1 . . TRBJ1-1
CASSLRESEQFF TGTGCCAGCAGCTTGCGGGAGAGTGAGCAGTTCTTC TRBV5-4 . . TRBJ2-1
CASSIYRGNQPQHF TGTGCCAGTAGTATATACAGGGGAAATCAGCCCCAGCATTTT TRBV19 . TRBD1 TRBJ1-5
CASSSTSGRGQDTQYF TGTGCCAGCAGCTCTACTAGCGGGAGAGGTCAAGATACGCAGTATTTT TRBV7-6 . TRBD2 TRBJ2-3
CASSWDSTATNEKLFF TGTGCCAGCAGCTGGGACAGCACCGCAACTAATGAAAAACTGTTTTTT TRBV7-9 . TRBD1 TRBJ1-4
CASSVGGFRGANEKLFF TGTGCCAGCAGCGTAGGCGGGTTCAGGGGTGCTAATGAAAAACTGTTTTTT TRBV9 . . TRBJ1-4
CASSSGLAGVTGELFF TGTGCCAGCAGCTCGGGACTAGCGGGAGTGACCGGGGAGCTGTTTTTT TRBV11-3 . TRBD2 TRBJ2-2
CASGPDRAPNEQYF TGTGCCAGTGGGCCGGACAGGGCCCCCAACGAGCAGTACTTC TRBV27 . TRBD1 TRBJ2-7
CASSVRDRGQETQYF TGTGCCAGCAGCGTTCGGGACAGGGGACAAGAGACCCAGTACTTC TRBV9 . TRBD1 TRBJ2-5
CASSLSGGPYEQYF TGTGCCAGCAGTTTATCGGGGGGACCCTACGAGCAGTACTTC TRBV27 . . TRBJ2-7
CASSQPERLAGGGEQFF TGCGCCAGCAGCCAACCGGAGAGACTAGCGGGGGGCGGGGAGCAGTTCTTC TRBV5-1 . TRBD2 TRBJ2-1
CASSQWPKGEGAYEQYF TGCGCCAGCAGCCAGTGGCCGAAGGGTGAGGGGGCTTACGAGCAGTACTTC TRBV4-1 . TRBD1 TRBJ2-7
CASSDPGRGGYTF TGTGCCAGCAGCGACCCGGGCCGGGGTGGCTACACCTTC TRBV7-3 once . TRBJ1-2
CASSSLRQGRGETQYF TGCGCCAGCAGCTCGTTAAGACAGGGAAGAGGGGAGACCCAGTACTTC TRBV5-1 . TRBD1 TRBJ2-5
CASSGQGWNEQFF TGTGCCAGCAGCGGACAGGGCTGGAATGAGCAGTTCTTC TRBV14 once TRBD1 TRBJ2-1
CASSQEIRLAGWETQYF TGTGCCAGCAGCCAAGAAATCCGCCTAGCGGGTTGGGAGACCCAGTACTTC TRBV14 . TRBD2 TRBJ2-5
CASSAFDKPQHF TGTGCCAGCAGTGCCTTCGACAAACCCCAGCATTTT TRBV6-1 . . TRBJ1-5
CASSLEVGLGETQYF TGCGCCAGCAGCTTGGAAGTGGGGCTAGGGGAGACCCAGTACTTC TRBV5-1 once . TRBJ2-5